Listed here are 19 T cell receptor beta chains from one sample, sequenced in a study of T cell repertoires in cytomegalovirus infection. MiXCR, applied by TCRdb to the reads, yields one record per CDR3 protein. The sample lists 570,000 or so distinct CDR3 sequences, just under 40% occurring once. These receptors lack a known antigen. Sequencing used cultured PBMCs, obtained from culture after CMV antigen stimulation. The receptors derive from a human donor in good health (CMV status not recorded). Some clones in this sample may be carry-over from other donors' samples.

This clonotype was observed once. The J gene is TRBJ2-7, the V gene TRBV11-2; no clear D. The V and J ends lost 5 bases and 1 base respectively, with 12 bases between them. CDR1 SGHAT and CDR2 FQNNGV come from the germline V gene. CDR3 size: 14 residues. The CDR3 region is CASSMTPTSYEQYF. The CDR3 DNA reads TGTGCCAGCAGCATGACCCCCACATCCTACGAGCAGTACTTC.

This clonotype turned up a few times. The V call is TRBV7-2, the J call TRBJ2-3, with D perhaps matching TRBD2 (6 bases). The germline V gene has CDR1 SGHTA and CDR2 FQGNSA. The CDR3 has 14 amino acids. V was trimmed by 3 bases and J by 4 bases, leaving 11 bases between them. The DNA for the CDR3 is TGTGCCAGCAGCTTGGCGGGACTGGCAGATACGCAGTATTTT. Protein sequence: CASSLAGLADTQYF.

This clonotype was seen only a few times. For the CDR3, the DNA is TGCAGTGCTAGCCCCCCTAGTTCAGAGCAGTACTTC. It yields the protein CSASPPSSEQYF. The gene calls are TRBV20-1 and TRBJ2-7; D remains ambiguous. The CDR3 sequence is 12 residues long. The V end was cut by 3 bases, the J end by 7 bases, with 13 bases between. CDR1 and CDR2 from the germline V gene are DFQATT and SNEGSKA (reference sequence).

This chain connects TRBV7-9 to TRBJ1-1; TRBD1 is a possible D gene (6 bases). Germline V gene data show CDR1 as SEHNR and CDR2 as FQNEAQ (reference sequence). This CDR3 contains 18 residues. Between the trimmed V and J ends, which lost 1 base and 3 bases, there was a span of 21 bases. The CDR3 nucleotides read TGTGCCAGCAGCTTAGTTTTAGGGAGACAGGCAGGGGACACTGAAGCTTTCTTT. Its translation: CASSLVLGRQAGDTEAFF.

This chain uses TRBV7-6 with TRBJ2-7, with TRBD1 matching over 7 bases. Germline V CDR1 and CDR2: SGHVS, FNYEAQ. The CDR3 length is 14 residues. V lost 5 bases and J lost 2; bases outside the gene matches: 6. The CDR3 reads CASSDTGTAYEQYF. The CDR3 DNA is TGTGCCAGCAGCGACACCGGGACAGCCTACGAGCAGTACTTC.

The chain joins TRBV7-2 to TRBJ2-5; D call uncertain. The CDR3 is 16 amino acids. V was cut by 3 bases and J by 3 bases, with 17 bases left in between. CDR1 is SGHTA, CDR2 FQGNSA, per germline. In DNA, the CDR3 is TGTGCCAGCAGCTTCTTATGGCGACGGCCGAAAGAGACCCAGTACTTC. Protein product: CASSFLWRRPKETQYF.

The rearrangement joins TRBV7-8 to TRBJ2-1, with 10 nucleotides matching TRBD2. The V gene end was trimmed by 5 bases and the J gene end by 9 bases; junction bases not matched to a gene: 13. Germline lookup yields CDR1 SGHVS and CDR2 FQNEAQ. This CDR3 comprises 16 residues. The CDR3, as DNA: TGTGCCAGCAGCCGTAAGAGGGGGACTAGCGCGTTTGAGCAGTTCTTC. This translates into CASSRKRGTSAFEQFF.

The chain is built from TRBV4-3 and TRBJ2-1; tentative D call: TRBD2 (5 bases). This CDR3 has 16 amino acids. V was pared by 0 bases and J by 5 bases, with 14 bases between. The germline V gene encodes CDR1 LGHNA and CDR2 YSLEER. The CDR3 DNA is TGCGCCAGCAGCCAAGAGCAGCGGATGCTGAACAATGAGCAGTTCTTC. It encodes CASSQEQRMLNNEQFF.

V is TRBV5-6 and J is TRBJ2-2; D is ambiguous. Germline V gene lookup returns CDR1 SGHDT and CDR2 YYEEEE. This CDR3 region has 15 residues. Trimming took off 4 bases at V and 6 bases at J, with 16 bases between the two ends. Here the CDR3 reads CASSPELTGAGELFF. The CDR3 bases are TGTGCCAGCAGCCCCGAATTGACTGGGGCCGGGGAGCTGTTTTTT.

This chain uses TRBV18 with TRBJ2-1; 11 nucleotides agree with TRBD2. The CDR3 runs to 16 residues. Trimming cost V 1 base and J 9 bases; bases outside gene matches: 8. Germline CDR1 is KGHSH and CDR2 is LQKENI. The CDR3, as DNA: TGTGCCAGCTCACCACGATTGACTAGCGGGATCGGTGAGCAGTTCTTC. It is translated as CASSPRLTSGIGEQFF.

The CDR3 sequence is CASSLSGGVNTDTQYF. CDR3 coding DNA: TGTGCCAGCAGCCTAAGCGGGGGAGTCAACACAGATACGCAGTATTTT. V gene TRBV11-2 combines with J gene TRBJ2-3; 8 nucleotides line up with TRBD2. The trim removed 5 bases at V and 2 bases at J, leaving 9 bases unmatched. CDR1 is SGHAT, CDR2 FQNNGV, per germline. The CDR3 loop spans 16 amino acids.

The chain employs TRBV28 and TRBJ1-2, with no clear D. Germline CDR1 and CDR2: MDHEN and SYDVKM. The V end was cut by 5 bases, the J end by 3 bases, with 13 bases between. The CDR3 runs 14 residues. The CDR3 reads CASSTWTAYYGYTF. The CDR3 DNA follows: TGTGCCAGCAGTACATGGACGGCATACTATGGCTACACCTTC.

In its sample, this clonotype was seen a few times. The rearrangement links TRBV6-6 to TRBJ2-7, with TRBD1 identical over 10 bases. This CDR3 has 15 residues. Germline loops: CDR1 MNHNY, CDR2 SVGAGI (reference sequence). The ends lost 5 bases at V and 3 bases at J; junction bases unmatched: 7. The CDR3 DNA follows: TGTGCCAGCAGTCCCGGGACAGGGGCCCACTACGAGCAGTACTTC. This translates into CASSPGTGAHYEQYF.

In this sample, this clonotype turned up a few times. V gene TRBV7-9 combines with J gene TRBJ2-1, with TRBD2 matching 8 bases. After removal of 5 bases from V and 8 bases from J, the junction contained 11 bases not matched to a gene. This CDR3 comprises 15 residues. Germline V gene lookup returns CDR1 SEHNR and CDR2 FQNEAQ (reference sequence). The CDR3 loop is CASSAAGRAGDEQFF. The DNA of the CDR3 is TGTGCCAGCAGCGCAGCCGGGAGGGCCGGTGATGAGCAGTTCTTC.

This clonotype has more than one count but fewer than ten. The V call is TRBV5-6, the J call TRBJ2-1; perhaps TRBD1 as D (5 bases). V was pared by 3 bases and J by 1 base, with 11 bases between. From germline, CDR1 is SGHDT and CDR2 YYEEEE. There are 15 residues in the CDR3. The DNA for the CDR3 is TGTGCCAGCAGCTGGGGTCAGGGTTCCTACAATGAGCAGTTCTTC. It encodes CASSWGQGSYNEQFF.

This clonotype occurred a few times. V gene TRBV11-2 combines with J gene TRBJ2-1, with 9 nucleotides matching TRBD2. Germline CDR1 reads SGHAT; CDR2 reads FQNNGV. The CDR3 is made up of 16 amino acids. V lost 6 bases, J lost 3 bases, and 9 bases stayed unmatched. As DNA, the CDR3 is TGTGCCAGCAGGGCCCGGGCTAGCGGGGTCTACAATGAGCAGTTCTTC. Translation: CASRARASGVYNEQFF.

The chain is built from TRBV15 and TRBJ1-2; 8 nucleotides line up with TRBD1. CDR1 and CDR2 from the germline V gene are LNHNV and YYDKDF (reference sequence). The CDR3 runs 15 residues. The trim removed 0 bases at V and 8 bases at J, leaving 8 bases unmatched. The CDR3 DNA reads as TGTGCCACCAGCAGAGACAGGGGGCGTTCAGGAGGCTACACCTTC. Amino acids: CATSRDRGRSGGYTF.

This clonotype has a handful of counts. CDR3 bases: TGTGCCAGCAGCAGGTTGCGTGGACGTAGCAATCAGCCCCAGCATTTT. Its protein is CASSRLRGRSNQPQHF. The chain combines TRBV5-8 with TRBJ1-5, with no clear D. Germline loops: CDR1 SGHTS, CDR2 YDEGEE. V lost 4 bases and J 0 bases, leaving 14 bases between the germline ends. The CDR3 covers 16 residues.

There are a few counts of this clonotype. This chain links TRBV12-3 or TRBV12-4 with TRBJ1-3, with 7 positions matching TRBD1. The junction had 7 bases not matched to a gene; V was cut back by 6 bases and J by 2 bases. The CDR3 has 15 residues. The DNA of the CDR3 is TGTGCCAGCAGCCCAGGGGGGGCCGCTGGAAACACCATATATTTT. Protein product: CASSPGGAAGNTIYF.